This entry lists 25 T cell receptor beta chains sequenced from one sample in a study of spatial heterogeneity in lung cancer. Time point defined: sample taken at primary tumor resection. One entry per CDR3 protein, called by TCRdb with MiXCR from the 5' RACE reads. The table lists over 50,000 distinct CDR3 sequences, nearly 6.5% of them singletons. Here the sequenced sample was PBMCs, taken at surgery. Every receptor here comes from a female donor with early-stage non-small cell lung cancer.

This chain connects TRBV6-1 to TRBJ2-7; 7 bases are a match to TRBD2. The CDR3 runs 13 residues. The ends lost 10 bases at V and 2 bases at J; junction bases unmatched: 8. Germline loops: CDR1 MNHNS, CDR2 SASEGT. The CDR3 DNA follows: TGTGCCACCCGACTAGCAGAGACCTACGAGCAGTACTTC. Residues: CATRLAETYEQYF.

By share of the sample, this clonotype is medium-sized. The chain joins TRBV28 to TRBJ2-1, with TRBD2 matching over 7 bases. The CDR3 covers 15 residues. V shed 1 base, J shed 5 bases, and the junction held 5 bases outside the gene matches. Germline values: CDR1 MDHEN, CDR2 SYDVKM. The CDR3 is CASSLFQTSNNEQFF. In nucleotides, the CDR3 is TGTGCCAGCAGTTTATTCCAGACTAGCAACAATGAGCAGTTCTTC.

This clonotype has a count of ten or more. This chain joins TRBV20-1 and TRBJ2-7; D is possibly TRBD1 or TRBD2 (5 bases each). CDR3 size: 14 residues. V gave up 1 base and J gave up 3 bases, with 13 bases separating them. Germline V gene sequence: CDR1 DFQATT, CDR2 SNEGSKA (reference sequence). CDR3 amino acids: CSARVLGPFYEQYF. In nucleotides, the CDR3 is TGCAGTGCTAGAGTATTGGGACCCTTCTACGAGCAGTACTTC.

CDR3 in amino acids: CASSLGQLNSPLHF. As DNA, the CDR3 is TGTGCCAGCAGTCTGGGACAGCTTAATTCACCCCTCCACTTT. The V gene is TRBV28, the J gene TRBJ1-6, with 7 bases fitting TRBD1. Germline-derived CDR1 and CDR2 are MDHEN and SYDVKM. This CDR3 has 14 amino acids. V lost 5 bases, J lost 6 bases, and 4 bases stayed unmatched.

This clonotype appeared many times. This rearrangement joins TRBV28 to TRBJ2-3; TRBD2 is a possible D gene (6 bases). Trimming took off 6 bases at V and 5 bases at J, with 12 bases between the two ends. The germline CDR1 and CDR2 sequences are MDHEN and SYDVKM. The CDR3 runs to 13 residues. This chain's CDR3 is CASSPTGLDTQYF. The CDR3 DNA is TGTGCCAGCAGCCCAACGGGACTAGATACGCAGTATTTT.

This rearrangement joins TRBV3-1 to TRBJ2-2, with 8 positions matching TRBD1. The CDR3 has 15 amino acids. The V gene end was trimmed by 2 bases and the J gene end by 6 bases; junction bases not matched to a gene: 5. CDR1 and CDR2 from the germline V gene are LGHDT and YNNKEL (reference sequence). CDR3 protein: CASSQSRTGPGELFF. CDR3 nucleotides: TGTGCCAGCAGCCAATCCCGGACAGGGCCCGGGGAGCTGTTTTTT.

The rearrangement joins TRBV6-2 or TRBV6-3 to TRBJ1-1, with D perhaps matching TRBD1 (5 bases). Germline V gives CDR1 MNHEY, CDR2 SVGEGT. V was pared by 2 bases and J by 2 bases, with 6 bases between. This CDR3 has 13 residues. CDR3 loop: CASSYDSNTEAFF. The CDR3 DNA is TGTGCCAGCAGTTACGACAGCAACACTGAAGCTTTCTTT.

This clonotype was recorded a few times. The chain couples TRBV28 to TRBJ2-7; 9 bases are shared with TRBD1. The junction had 8 bases not matched to a gene; V was cut back by 5 bases and J by 3 bases. CDR1 and CDR2 from the germline V gene are MDHEN and SYDVKM. The CDR3 runs to 15 residues. CDR3 DNA: TGTGCCAGCAGTCCTCACAGGGGGCTATACTACGAGCAGTACTTC. Translated, it gives CASSPHRGLYYEQYF.

This clonotype occurred many times. The chain employs TRBV5-6 and TRBJ1-5, with D possibly TRBD1 on 5 matching bases. This CDR3 comprises 12 residues. CDR1 and CDR2 (germline): SGHDT, YYEEEE. V was pared by 4 bases and J by 11 bases, with 13 bases between. The CDR3 loop reads CASSKLQTAQHF. CDR3 coding DNA: TGTGCCAGCAGCAAACTTCAGACAGCCCAGCATTTT.

In this sample, this clonotype turned up many times. The chain is built from TRBV28 and TRBJ2-7; perhaps D is TRBD1 or TRBD2 (5 bases each). Trimming removed 6 bases at V and 6 bases at J, with 15 bases between. This CDR3 contains 13 residues. Germline-derived CDR1 and CDR2 are MDHEN and SYDVKM. As DNA, the CDR3 is TGTGCCAGCAGAACCGGGGCCTCCCTCGAGCAGTACGTC. It is translated as CASRTGASLEQYV.

This clonotype was found a few times. CDR3 in amino acids: CASSPYAVSPTDTQYF. In DNA form, the CDR3 reads TGTGCCAGCAGCCCCTATGCGGTATCCCCCACAGATACGCAGTATTTT. The chain joins TRBV3-1 to TRBJ2-3, with D unresolved. Looked up from germline, CDR1 is LGHDT and CDR2 is YNNKEL (reference sequence). Trimming took 4 bases from V and 2 from J, leaving 16 bases between them. The CDR3 spans 16 residues.

This clonotype was picked up many times. The chain links TRBV4-2 to TRBJ1-1; TRBD1 matches 7 bases. Trimming cost V 6 bases and J 8 bases; bases outside gene matches: 6. The germline CDR1 and CDR2 sequences are LGHNA and YNFKEQ. There are 12 residues in the CDR3. The DNA for the CDR3 is TGTGCCAGCAGTCCTACAGGGGAGGAAGCTTTCTTT. It translates to CASSPTGEEAFF.

This clonotype was observed at least ten times. This chain links TRBV5-4 with TRBJ2-3, with D maybe TRBD2 (6 bases). In germline, CDR1 is SGHNT, CDR2 YYREEE (reference sequence). V gave up 5 bases and J gave up 3 bases, with 13 bases separating them. This CDR3 contains 14 residues. The CDR3 DNA reads TGTGCCAGCAGGCCGGACGGAGGGACAGATACGCAGTATTTT. Translated: CASRPDGGTDTQYF.

This clonotype appeared a few times. The chain uses TRBV27 and TRBJ2-3; the match to TRBD2 covers 9 bases. The CDR3 consists of 16 residues. Trimming cost V 6 bases and J 1 base; bases outside gene matches: 8. Germline CDR1 reads MNHEY; CDR2 reads SMNVEV (reference sequence). CDR3: CASRGRERGGTDTQYF. CDR3 nucleotides: TGTGCCAGCAGGGGCCGGGAGCGGGGGGGCACAGATACGCAGTATTTT.

Many counts were recorded for this clonotype. The gene calls are TRBV7-2 and TRBJ1-1; D is unclear. CDR1 and CDR2 (germline): SGHTA, FQGNSA. V lost 0 bases and J 1 base, leaving 6 bases between the germline ends. The CDR3 runs to 14 residues. The CDR3 sequence is CASSLAFPNTEAFF. The CDR3 nucleotides read TGTGCCAGCAGCTTAGCGTTTCCGAACACTGAAGCTTTCTTT.

The CDR3 region is CASSQQAVQETQYF. The CDR3 bases are TGTGCCAGCAGCCAACAAGCGGTCCAAGAGACCCAGTACTTC. The V call is TRBV3-1, the J call TRBJ2-5; a possible D gene is TRBD2 (5 bases). Deletions cut 2 bases from V and 1 base from J, with 8 bases between. Germline loops: CDR1 LGHDT, CDR2 YNNKEL (reference sequence). The CDR3 consists of 14 residues.

This clonotype was observed many times. The V gene is TRBV7-6, the J gene TRBJ2-1, with TRBD2 matching 9 bases. J lost 7 bases, V lost 5 bases, and 3 bases had no gene match. CDR1 and CDR2 from the germline V gene are SGHVS and FNYEAQ. The CDR3 runs 13 residues. The CDR3 here is CASSPTSGNEQFF. The DNA for the CDR3 is TGTGCCAGCAGCCCCACTAGCGGGAATGAGCAGTTCTTC. Full variable domain (missing parts from reference TRBV7-6 and TRBJ2-1): GAGVSQSPRYKVTKRGQDVALRCDPISGHVSLYWYRQALGQGPEFLTYFNYEAQQDKSGLPNDRFSAERPEGSISTLTIQRTEQRDSAMYRCASSPTSGNEQFFGPGTRLTVL.

This chain joins TRBV6-6 and TRBJ2-7; 7 nucleotides match TRBD1. Looked up from germline, CDR1 is MNHNY and CDR2 is SVGAGI (reference sequence). The trim removed 6 bases at V and 2 bases at J, leaving 7 bases unmatched. The CDR3 is 14 amino acids. The DNA of the CDR3 is TGTGCCAGCAGGAGGACAGGATCTACCTACGAGCAGTACTTC. The encoded protein is CASRRTGSTYEQYF.

This rearrangement joins TRBV11-1 to TRBJ2-3; D may be TRBD2 (5 bases). The CDR3 sequence is 14 residues long. In germline, CDR1 is SGHAT, CDR2 FQDESV (reference sequence). V was cut by 4 bases and J by 3 bases, with 11 bases left in between. This chain's CDR3 is CASSYKVATDTQYF. The CDR3 bases are TGTGCCAGCAGCTATAAGGTAGCGACAGATACGCAGTATTTT. Together with reference TRBV11-1 and TRBJ2-3, the CDR3 gives the full variable domain: EAEVAQSPRYKITEKSQAVAFWCDPISGHATLYWYRQILGQGPELLVQFQDESVVDDSQLPKDRFSAERLKGVDSTLKIQPAELGDSAMYLCASSYKVATDTQYFGPGTRLTVL.

This clonotype was seen ten or more times. This chain connects TRBV25-1 to TRBJ1-2; possibly TRBD1 for D (5 bases). The ends were cut back, 1 base at V and 2 bases at J, with 11 bases in the middle. This CDR3 has 15 residues. Germline-derived CDR1 and CDR2 are MGHDK and SYGVNS. The CDR3 reads CASSESLDRNYGYTF. Here the CDR3 DNA reads TGTGCCAGCAGTGAATCCCTCGACAGAAACTATGGCTACACCTTC.

On this clonotype itself: This may come from a read error, since a much larger clone is one base off. CDR3 loop: CASSCGGSYNEQFF. As DNA, the CDR3 is TGTGCCAGCAGTTGCGGGGGCTCCTACAATGAGCAGTTCTTC. The chain is built from TRBV6-2 or TRBV6-3 and TRBJ2-1; 7 positions agree with TRBD2. The length of the CDR3 is 14 residues. The germline gives CDR1 MNHEY, CDR2 SVGEGT. J gave up 0 bases and V 4 bases, and 0 bases lay outside the gene matches.

The chain links TRBV3-1 to TRBJ2-1; TRBD1 is a possible D gene (7 bases). The CDR3 is made up of 17 amino acids. The V and J ends lost 0 bases and 6 bases respectively, with 18 bases between them. CDR1 and CDR2 (germline): LGHDT, YNNKEL (reference sequence). CDR3 DNA sequence: TGTGCCAGCAGCCAAGATCTAGCGACAGGGTCTCGCAATGAGCAGTTCTTC. Translated: CASSQDLATGSRNEQFF.

As concerns this clonotype: This may stem from a read error, because a much larger clone lies one nucleotide away. This chain joins TRBV9 and TRBJ2-1; no firm D call. Trimming stripped 3 bases from V and 7 bases from J, with 14 bases between. The CDR3 loop spans 14 amino acids. Looked up from germline, CDR1 is SGDLS and CDR2 is YYNGEE. CDR3 loop: CASSGRAGRNEQFF. The CDR3 nucleotides read TGTGCCAGCAGCGGACGAGCCGGACGTAATGAGCAGTTCTTC.

This clonotype was observed at least ten times. The CDR3 sequence is CATSDSGRRTASTDTQYF. The DNA of the CDR3 is TGTGCCACCAGTGATTCGGGACGCCGAACTGCTAGCACAGATACGCAGTATTTT. The gene calls are TRBV24-1 and TRBJ2-3; D may be TRBD1 or TRBD2 (5 bases each). In germline, CDR1 is KGHDR, CDR2 SFDVKD. This CDR3 contains 18 residues. Trimming took 2 bases from V and 0 from J, leaving 17 bases between them.

Many counts were recorded for this clonotype. The chain has TRBV20-1 and TRBJ1-2; 9 bases line up with TRBD1. The V gene end was trimmed by 3 bases and the J gene end by 6 bases; junction bases not matched to a gene: 8. The CDR3 consists of 14 residues. Germline V lookup: CDR1 DFQATT, CDR2 SNEGSKA (reference sequence). The CDR3 nucleotides read TGCAGTGCTAGGGGGGACAGGGATGGGAATGGCTACACCTTC. Encoded protein: CSARGDRDGNGYTF.